Listed below are T cell receptor beta chains from one sample, sequenced in a study of blood T cell repertoires in COVID-19. Only in-frame clones appear in the TCRdb table, and some are missing; sequencing was by immunoSEQ multiplex PCR. The profile shows a few hundred thousand clones, approximately 81% of them singletons. Sequencing input: peripheral blood. The receptors were gathered from a woman older than 75 with acute or convalescent COVID-19. Both conserved end residues are part of each CDR3. A D gene is named only where the DNA matches it firmly. Only some rows state a clone size, as once, few, many or a class for expanded clones.

d_gene,abundance,v_gene,j_gene,CDR3nt,CDR3aa
.,.,TRBV30,TRBJ1-3,TGTGCCTGGAGTGCCGGTACAGGGACTGGAAACACCATATATTTT,CAWSAGTGTGNTIYF
TRBD2,.,TRBV27,TRBJ2-2,TGTGCCAGCAGTTTATTCTACCCAGGACTAGCGGGGACCGGGGAGCTGTTTTTT,CASSLFYPGLAGTGELFF
TRBD1,.,TRBV30,TRBJ2-7,TGTGCCTGTGGGGGACAGGTCTCCAACGAGCAGTACTTC,CACGGQVSNEQYF
.,few,TRBV5-8,TRBJ1-2,TGTGCCAGCAGCTTGGGCCGGGGGAACACCTTC,CASSLGRGNTF
.,once,TRBV19,TRBJ1-4,TGTGCCACCTCGGAGGTTTTTTTGCCCCAGAATGAAAAACTGTTTTTT,CATSEVFLPQNEKLFF
TRBD2,.,TRBV28,TRBJ2-1,TGTGCCAGCAGTTTTCGCGGGAGGGCCAATGAGCAGTTCTTC,CASSFRGRANEQFF
TRBD2,.,TRBV9,TRBJ2-3,TGTGCCAGCAGCGTAGGCGCTAGCGGCTATAGCACAGATACGCAGTATTTT,CASSVGASGYSTDTQYF
TRBD1,.,TRBV6-5,TRBJ2-7,TGTGCCAGCAGCATACAGGGGGGCCCATACGAGCAGTACTTC,CASSIQGGPYEQYF
TRBD1,.,TRBV4-3,TRBJ1-4,TGCGCCAGCAGCCAACAGGGGGCTTTTGAAAAACTGTTTTTT,CASSQQGAFEKLFF
TRBD2,.,TRBV6-5,TRBJ2-1,TGTGCCAGCAGTTACTCGATACGACTAGCGGGTTCCGAGCAGTTCTTC,CASSYSIRLAGSEQFF
TRBD1,.,TRBV7-2,TRBJ2-1,TGTGCCAGCAGCCCGAGACAGGGTGGGTACAATGAGCAGTTCTTC,CASSPRQGGYNEQFF
.,.,TRBV6-4,TRBJ2-3,TGTGCCAGCAGTGAGGCAGGTCGCAGCACAGATACGCAGTATTTT,CASSEAGRSTDTQYF
.,.,TRBV30,TRBJ2-7,TGTGCCTGGAGTGGCCTCTTGAACCGACAGCTTGGAATAACCTACGAGCAGTACTTC,CAWSGLLNRQLGITYEQYF
.,.,TRBV24-1,TRBJ1-1,TGTGCCACCAGTACCAGTGGGGCGTTGAACACTGAAGCTTTCTTT,CATSTSGALNTEAFF
.,.,TRBV21-1,TRBJ1-2,TGTGCCGGAGAACAGGGGTTCTTCTATGGCTACACCTTC,CAGEQGFFYGYTF
.,.,TRBV7-9,TRBJ2-3,TGTGCCAGCAGCTTAGAGGCGGTCACAGATACGCAGTATTTT,CASSLEAVTDTQYF
.,.,TRBV11-1,TRBJ2-7,TGTGCCAGCAGCTTAGCGCGGTACGGGACTTCCTACGAGCAGTACTTC,CASSLARYGTSYEQYF
TRBD2,few,TRBV4-2,TRBJ2-7,TGTGCCAGCAGTCCTGCGGGGGGGTCCTACGAGCAGTACTTC,CASSPAGGSYEQYF
.,.,TRBV27,TRBJ1-4,TGTGCCAGCAGCCCGGCCGGGAGTAATGAAAAACTGTTTTTT,CASSPAGSNEKLFF
.,.,TRBV5-1,TRBJ2-7,TGCGCCAGCAGCCCCGGGTCGTCCTACGAGCAGTACTTC,CASSPGSSYEQYF
.,few,TRBV12-3/TRBV12-4,TRBJ2-7,TGTGCCAGCAGTTTTGCAGGTCGCTCGCGGCAGTACTTC,CASSFAGRSRQYF
.,few,TRBV6-5,TRBJ1-2,TGTGCCAGCAGTTTGTTGGGCAGAAACTATGGCTACACCTTC,CASSLLGRNYGYTF
TRBD1,few,TRBV28,TRBJ1-5,TGTGCCAGCAGCTCCTTGAGGGGCAGGGGGAACAATCAGCCCCAGCATTTT,CASSSLRGRGNNQPQHF
TRBD2,.,TRBV5-1,TRBJ2-1,TGCGCCAGCAGCTTGGCGGCTAGCGGGAGGAATGAGCAGTTCTTC,CASSLAASGRNEQFF
TRBD2,.,TRBV7-3,TRBJ2-3,TGTGCCAGCAGCTTTGCGGCGGGAGGGAGCACAGATACGCAGTATTTT,CASSFAAGGSTDTQYF
.,.,TRBV1,TRBJ2-5,TGCACCAGCAGCCAAGATCCTCGGGAGGGGGGCGAGACCCAGTACTTC,CTSSQDPREGGETQYF
.,.,TRBV10-3,TRBJ1-5,TGTGCCATCAGATCGACAGATAATCAGCCCCAGCATTTT,CAIRSTDNQPQHF
TRBD1,.,TRBV11-2,TRBJ2-5,TGTGCCAGCAGCTTTAGGGGGCAACAACAAGAGACCCAGTACTTC,CASSFRGQQQETQYF
TRBD1,.,TRBV6-1,TRBJ1-6,TGTGCCAGCAGTGTCTTCTCCGATACAGGGGGTAATTCACCCCTCCACTTT,CASSVFSDTGGNSPLHF